The sequence of this TCR beta chain was determined in a study of T cell responses to AZD1222 COVID-19 vaccine. Study in general: It was second doses at about 4 or about 12 weeks that were pooled.

This clone appeared once. The antigen is not known. Clones were sequenced by immunoSEQ multiplex PCR, and TCRdb holds only the in-frame ones, with some missing. The table records approximately 170,000 clones, approximately 95% of them present only once. With 4 bases removed from V and 4 bases from J, the gap between germline ends came to 10 bases. This CDR3 comprises 13 residues. Germline assignment: CDR1 KGHSH and CDR2 LQKENI. The study's findings and limits: Of the AZD1222 recipients, only six or seven were seropositive at baseline. Donors skewed white British and female; clonal diversity was possibly underestimated. Samples come after the peak T cell response, not at day 14.

This chain uses TRBV18 with TRBJ1-1; D unresolved. This receptor was obtained from an adult in good health. This sample comprised peripheral blood, obtained on day 0 of AZD1222 vaccination. The CDR3 DNA sequence: TGTGCCAGCTCACGGAGTGGTGGCACTGAAGCTTTCTTT. Protein product: CASSRSGGTEAFF.